A selection of T cell receptor beta chains follows, all from one sample in a study of breast tumors, draining lymph nodes, adjacent tissues. TCRdb re-analysed the multiplex PCR reads in MiXCR, keeping a single row per CDR3 protein. Of about 66,000 distinct CDR3 sequences listed, around two fifths are singletons. The material sequenced was breast tumor tissue. These receptors came from a female donor with breast cancer. Some clones in this sample may be carry-over from other donors' samples. Both conserved end residues are part of each CDR3. D genes are given only for firm matches. Clone size, where shown, is once, few, many, or a class for clones that have expanded.

TRBV6-1	many	NA	TRBJ1-6	CASSLDWGSPLHF	TGTGCCAGCAGCCTAGACTGGGGTTCACCCCTCCACTTT
TRBV7-9	many	NA	TRBJ1-3	CASSLSSTGNTIYF	TGTGCCAGCAGCTTATCCAGCACTGGAAACACCATATATTTT
TRBV5-1	many	TRBD2	TRBJ2-3	CASSLPAGPQYF	TGCGCCAGCAGCCTCCCAGCGGGGCCGCAGTATTTT
TRBV13	NA	NA	TRBJ1-2	CASGGGRYGYTF	TGTGCCAGCGGGGGGGGGCGATATGGCTACACCTTC
TRBV2	many	NA	TRBJ1-3	CASSDAGYTGNTIYF	TGTGCCAGCAGTGATGCGGGGTATACTGGAAACACCATATATTTT
TRBV27	NA	TRBD2	TRBJ2-1	CACSPLAGEYNEQFF	TGTGCCTGCAGTCCCCTAGCGGGGGAGTACAATGAGCAGTTCTTC
TRBV28	many	NA	TRBJ1-6	CASTQGRTGNSPLHF	TGTGCCAGCACGCAGGGGCGCACTGGTAATTCACCCCTCCACTTT
TRBV29-1	many	NA	TRBJ1-5	CSVGDGSNQPQHF	TGCAGCGTTGGGGACGGAAGCAATCAGCCCCAGCATTTT
TRBV7-9	many	NA	TRBJ2-5	CASSLGVTQYF	TGTGCCAGCAGCTTAGGTGTGACCCAGTACTTC
TRBV19	NA	NA	TRBJ2-3	CASSIVGGQYTDTQYF	TGTGCCAGTAGTATTGTTGGGGGGCAGTACACAGATACGCAGTATTTT
TRBV27	few	TRBD2	TRBJ2-1	CASRHPGLAGGRLYEEQFF	TGTGCCAGCAGGCATCCGGGACTAGCGGGAGGAAGGTTGTACGAGGAGCAGTTCTTC
TRBV6-5	many	NA	TRBJ2-7	CASRSAGTYEQYF	TGTGCCAGCAGGTCGGCGGGGACCTACGAGCAGTACTTC
TRBV6-4	NA	NA	TRBJ2-7	CASTPYAVPGEDEQYF	TGTGCCAGCACACCTTACGCGGTCCCGGGAGAGGACGAGCAGTACTTC
TRBV6-1	many	NA	TRBJ1-1	CASSEAEQGWTEAFF	TGTGCCAGCAGTGAAGCTGAACAGGGCTGGACTGAAGCTTTCTTT
TRBV20-1	NA	NA	TRBJ2-5	CSARPGETQYF	TGCAGTGCTAGACCAGGGGAGACCCAGTACTTC
TRBV3-1	NA	NA	TRBJ2-5	CAGSQGGLSYEQGEETQYF	TGTGCCGGCAGCCAAGGGGGACTTTCCTACGAGCAGGGGGAAGAGACCCAGTACTTC